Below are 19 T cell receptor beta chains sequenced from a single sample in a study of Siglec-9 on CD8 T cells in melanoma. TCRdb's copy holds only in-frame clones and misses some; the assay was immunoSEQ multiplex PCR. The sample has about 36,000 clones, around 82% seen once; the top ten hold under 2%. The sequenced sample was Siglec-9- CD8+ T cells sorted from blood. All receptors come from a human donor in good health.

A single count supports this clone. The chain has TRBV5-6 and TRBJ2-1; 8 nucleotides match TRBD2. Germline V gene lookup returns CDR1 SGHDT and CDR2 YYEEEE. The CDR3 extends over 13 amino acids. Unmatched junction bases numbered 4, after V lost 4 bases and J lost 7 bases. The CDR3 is CASSGGTSNEQFF. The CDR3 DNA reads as TGTGCCAGCAGCGGGGGGACTAGTAATGAGCAGTTCTTC.

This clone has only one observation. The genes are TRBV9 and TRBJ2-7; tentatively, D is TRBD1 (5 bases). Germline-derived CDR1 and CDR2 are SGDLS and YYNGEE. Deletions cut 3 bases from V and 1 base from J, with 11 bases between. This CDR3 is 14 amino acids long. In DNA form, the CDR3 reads TGTGCCAGCAGCGGGACGGACACTTCCTACGAGCAGTACTTC. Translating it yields CASSGTDTSYEQYF.

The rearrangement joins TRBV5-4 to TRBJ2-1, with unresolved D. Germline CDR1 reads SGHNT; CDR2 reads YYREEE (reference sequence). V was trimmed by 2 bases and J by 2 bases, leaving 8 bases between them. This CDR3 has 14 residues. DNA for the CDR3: TGTGCCAGCAGCTTCCGGAGCCCCTACAATGAGCAGTTCTTC. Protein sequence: CASSFRSPYNEQFF.

This CDR3 reads CSVGDRADGNTIYF. DNA of the CDR3: TGCAGCGTTGGGGACAGGGCTGATGGAAACACCATATATTTT. This chain links TRBV29-1 with TRBJ1-3, with 9 nucleotides matching TRBD1. V was pared by 4 bases and J by 3 bases, with 4 bases of the junction left unmatched. This CDR3 is built from 14 residues. The germline V gene has CDR1 SQVTM and CDR2 ANQGSEA.

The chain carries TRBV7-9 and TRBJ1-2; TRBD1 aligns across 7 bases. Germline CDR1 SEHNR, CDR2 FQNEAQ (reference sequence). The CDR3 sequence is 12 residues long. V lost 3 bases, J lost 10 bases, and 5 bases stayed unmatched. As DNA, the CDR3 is TGTGCCAGCAGCTTCTGGGAGGGGGCCTACACCTTC. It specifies CASSFWEGAYTF.

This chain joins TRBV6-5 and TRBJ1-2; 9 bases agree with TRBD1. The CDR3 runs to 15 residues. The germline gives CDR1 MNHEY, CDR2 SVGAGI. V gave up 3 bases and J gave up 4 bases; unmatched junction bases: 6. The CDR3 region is CASSYAGTGFYGYTF. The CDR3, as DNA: TGTGCCAGCAGTTATGCCGGGACAGGGTTCTATGGCTACACCTTC.

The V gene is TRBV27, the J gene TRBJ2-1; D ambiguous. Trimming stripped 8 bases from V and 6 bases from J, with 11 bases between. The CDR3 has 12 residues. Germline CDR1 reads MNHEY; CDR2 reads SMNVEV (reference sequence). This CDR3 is CASGQLGNEQFF. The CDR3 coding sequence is TGTGCCAGCGGGCAGCTTGGCAATGAGCAGTTCTTC.

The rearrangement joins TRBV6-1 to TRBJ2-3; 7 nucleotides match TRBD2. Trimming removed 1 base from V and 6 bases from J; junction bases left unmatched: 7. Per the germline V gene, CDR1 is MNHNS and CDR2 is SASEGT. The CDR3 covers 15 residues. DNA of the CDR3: TGTGCCAGCAGTGAAGGGGTAGCGGGCTCCGATACGCAGTATTTT. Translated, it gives CASSEGVAGSDTQYF.

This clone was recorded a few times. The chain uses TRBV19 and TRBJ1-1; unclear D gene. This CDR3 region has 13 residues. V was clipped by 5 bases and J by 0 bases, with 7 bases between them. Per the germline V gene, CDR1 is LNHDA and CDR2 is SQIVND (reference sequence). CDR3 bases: TGTGCCAGTAGTGCGGCCTTGAACACTGAAGCTTTCTTT. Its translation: CASSAALNTEAFF. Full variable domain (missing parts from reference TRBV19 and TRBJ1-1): DGGITQSPKYLFRKEGQNVTLSCEQNLNHDAMYWYRQDPGQGLRLIYYSQIVNDFQKGDIAEGYSVSREKKESFPLTVTSAQKNPTAFYLCASSAALNTEAFFGQGTRLTVV.

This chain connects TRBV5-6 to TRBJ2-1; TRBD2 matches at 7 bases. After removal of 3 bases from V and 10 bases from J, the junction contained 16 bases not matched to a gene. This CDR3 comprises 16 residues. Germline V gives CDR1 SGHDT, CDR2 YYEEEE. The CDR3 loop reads CASSWLTRGDPREQFF. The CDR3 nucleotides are TGTGCCAGCAGCTGGCTCACCCGGGGGGACCCTCGGGAGCAGTTCTTC.

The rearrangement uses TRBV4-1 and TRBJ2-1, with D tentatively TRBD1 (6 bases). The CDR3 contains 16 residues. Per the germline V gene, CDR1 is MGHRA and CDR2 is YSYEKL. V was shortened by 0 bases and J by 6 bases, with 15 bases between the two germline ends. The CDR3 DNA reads TGCGCCAGCAGCCAAGATGGCGCAGGGGATGGCAATGAGCAGTTCTTC. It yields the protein CASSQDGAGDGNEQFF.

CDR3 in amino acids: CASSDIGGEHTIYF. CDR3 in DNA: TGTGCCAGCAGTGACATAGGGGGGGAGCACACCATATATTTT. This chain links TRBV25-1 with TRBJ1-3; D may be TRBD1 (6 bases). Per germline, CDR1 MGHDK and CDR2 SYGVNS. The CDR3 consists of 14 residues. V was cut by 3 bases and J by 8 bases, with 14 bases left in between. The full variable domain, rest sourced from reference TRBV25-1 and TRBJ1-3, is EADIYQTPRYLVIGTGKKITLECSQTMGHDKMYWYQQDPGMELHLIHYSYGVNSTEKGDLSSESTVSRIRTEHFPLTLESARPSHTSQYLCASSDIGGEHTIYFGEGSWLTVV.

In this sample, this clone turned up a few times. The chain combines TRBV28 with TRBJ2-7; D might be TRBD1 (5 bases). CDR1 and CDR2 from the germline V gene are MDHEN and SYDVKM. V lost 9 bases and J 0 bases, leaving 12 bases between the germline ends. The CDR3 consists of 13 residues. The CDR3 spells CASYRRNSYEQYF. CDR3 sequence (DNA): TGTGCCAGTTACAGGAGAAACTCCTACGAGCAGTACTTC.

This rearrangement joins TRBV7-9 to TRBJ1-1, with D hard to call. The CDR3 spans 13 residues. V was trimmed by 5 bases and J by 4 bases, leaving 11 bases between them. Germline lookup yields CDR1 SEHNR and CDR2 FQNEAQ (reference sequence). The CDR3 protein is CASSPSGVTEAFF. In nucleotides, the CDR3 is TGTGCCAGCAGCCCTAGTGGGGTCACTGAAGCTTTCTTT.

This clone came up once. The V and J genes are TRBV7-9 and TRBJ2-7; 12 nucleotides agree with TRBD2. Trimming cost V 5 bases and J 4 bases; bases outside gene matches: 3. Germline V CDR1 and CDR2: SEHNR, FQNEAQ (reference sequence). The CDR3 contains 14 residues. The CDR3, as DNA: TGTGCCAGCAGCGCGCTAGCGGGAGGGTACGAGCAGTACTTC. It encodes CASSALAGGYEQYF.

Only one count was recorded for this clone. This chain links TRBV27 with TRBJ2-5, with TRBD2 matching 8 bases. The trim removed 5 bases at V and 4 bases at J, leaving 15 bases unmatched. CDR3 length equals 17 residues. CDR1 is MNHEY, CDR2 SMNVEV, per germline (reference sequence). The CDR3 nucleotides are TGTGCCAGCAGTGCGAACCTGTGGGCGGGAGGCCCAGAGACCCAGTACTTC. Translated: CASSANLWAGGPETQYF.

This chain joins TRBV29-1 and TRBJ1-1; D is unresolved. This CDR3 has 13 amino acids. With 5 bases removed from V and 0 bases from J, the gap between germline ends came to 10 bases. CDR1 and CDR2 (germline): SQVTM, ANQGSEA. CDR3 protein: CSVLEGMNTEAFF. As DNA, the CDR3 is TGCAGCGTTCTTGAGGGCATGAACACTGAAGCTTTCTTT.

The CDR3 coding sequence is TGTGCCAGCAGTGGATATACAGGGGCCCAAGAGACCCAGTACTTC. Translated, it gives CASSGYTGAQETQYF. The J gene is TRBJ2-5, the V gene TRBV7-9; TRBD1 matches 7 bases. V was clipped by 6 bases and J by 1 base; unmatched bases: 8. Germline V CDR1 and CDR2: SEHNR, FQNEAQ (reference sequence). The CDR3 is made up of 15 amino acids.

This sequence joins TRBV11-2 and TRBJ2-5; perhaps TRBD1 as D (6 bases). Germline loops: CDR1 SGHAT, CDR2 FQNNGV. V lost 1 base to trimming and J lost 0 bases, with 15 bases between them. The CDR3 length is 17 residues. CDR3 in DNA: TGTGCCAGCAGCTTAGTAGCCGGTCAGGGGTACCAAGAGACCCAGTACTTC. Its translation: CASSLVAGQGYQETQYF.